The clone carrying this TCR beta chain has ten or more counts. The germline V gene has CDR1 LNHDA and CDR2 SQIVND (reference sequence). The CDR3 loop spans 14 amino acids. Deletions cut 3 bases from V and 11 bases from J, with 17 bases between. Using RNA transcripts as the source, TCR beta CDR3 regions were amplified. First-round RT-PCR with HTBI primers amplified the TCR CDR3 region. TCRdb used MiXCR to reprocess the multiplex PCR reads, holding one entry per CDR3 protein. In the table there are 530,000 or so distinct CDR3 sequences, 40% to 55% of which are singletons. This sample stems from a study of T cells in Graves' hyperthyroidism and ophthalmopathy. Absence of ophthalmopathy progression within 18 months defined stable Graves' hyperthyroidism. The diagnoses drew upon clinical symptoms, serum thyroxine and TRAb, thyroid ultrasound and orbital computed tomography.

Sequenced sample: peripheral blood or thyroid tissue (not recorded which). The rearrangement joins TRBV19 to TRBJ1-5; D gene uncertain. The origin of this receptor is a woman between 18 and 29 years old with Graves' hyperthyroidism. CDR3 nucleotides: TGTGCCAGTAGTATTTATGGGAGCGACTTCGCCCAGCATTTT. Amino acids: CASSIYGSDFAQHF.